Listed below are T cell receptor beta chains from one sample, sequenced in a study of CD8 T cells in Susac syndrome. TCRdb re-derived calls from the immunoSEQ multiplex PCR reads in MiXCR, one entry per CDR3 protein. The sample yields approximately 260,000 distinct CDR3 sequences, 90% to 96% seen once. Source material: CD4+ T cells from PBMCs. The source is a human donor with Susac syndrome. Both conserved end residues are part of each CDR3. A D gene is named only where the DNA matches it firmly. For some rows the clone size is stated as once, few or many, or as a class when expanded; others skip it.

j_call d_call clone_size v_call cdr3_nt cdr3_aa
TRBJ1-1 - - TRBV5-1 TGCGCCAGCAGCCGGACGTACGGGGCCGACATGAACACTGAAGCTTTCTTT CASSRTYGADMNTEAFF
TRBJ1-1 - - TRBV2 TGTGCCAGCAGTGCTAACAGGGCCGGGAACACTGAAGCTTTCTTT CASSANRAGNTEAFF
TRBJ1-1 - - TRBV5-1 TGCGCCAGCAGCTTCAGCAGGGTGAGCACTGAAGCTTTCTTT CASSFSRVSTEAFF
TRBJ1-2 - - TRBV2 TGTGCCAGCAGGCCGGGTCCGAACTTAAGGGGCTACACCTTC CASRPGPNLRGYTF
TRBJ1-4 - - TRBV3-1 TGTGCCAGCAGCCGAGGCGTGGAGGGAGGAGAAAAACTGTTTTTT CASSRGVEGGEKLFF
TRBJ2-6 - - TRBV18 TGTGCCAGCTCACCGCTAGCCTCTGGGGCCAACGTCCTGACTTTC CASSPLASGANVLTF
TRBJ2-1 - - TRBV20-1 TGCAGTGCTAGATGGCAGAATGGGGATGAGCAGTTCTTC CSARWQNGDEQFF
TRBJ1-4 TRBD1 - TRBV12-3/TRBV12-4 TGTGCCAGCAGGCTGGGACAGATTAATGAAAAACTGTTTTTT CASRLGQINEKLFF
TRBJ2-4 - - TRBV6-6 TGTGCCAGCACTAAACCGGGGGAGTTAGCCAAAAACATTCAGTACTTC CASTKPGELAKNIQYF
TRBJ1-4 TRBD1 - TRBV29-1 TGCAGCCTACAGGGGCCAAATGAAAAACTGTTTTTT CSLQGPNEKLFF
TRBJ1-5 - - TRBV12-3/TRBV12-4 TGTGCCAGCAGTTTACTCAGGGGCGATCAGCCCCAGCATTTT CASSLLRGDQPQHF
TRBJ2-7 - - TRBV29-1 TGCAGCTCGAGGACACCCGGCTACGAGCAGTACTTC CSSRTPGYEQYF
TRBJ2-1 - - TRBV21-1 TGTGCCAGCAGCAAAGAACCGGGAGGACTCCATGAGCAGTTCTTC CASSKEPGGLHEQFF
TRBJ2-7 TRBD1 - TRBV28 TGTGCCAGCAGTTTATGGGGGACAGGGAACTACGAGCAGTACTTC CASSLWGTGNYEQYF
TRBJ1-5 - - TRBV30 TGTGCCTGGAGTGTAGGTAGGGAGCATCAGCCCCAGCATTTT CAWSVGREHQPQHF
TRBJ2-2 - - TRBV29-1 TGCAGCGTGGGAGTCGACAAGTCCTACACCGGGGAGCTGTTTTTT CSVGVDKSYTGELFF
TRBJ2-7 - - TRBV4-2 TGTGCCAGCAGCTTCCCCGGGAGATACGAGCAGTACTTC CASSFPGRYEQYF
TRBJ1-5 TRBD1 - TRBV29-1 TGCAGCGTTGGACAGGGGGGAGGTAGGAATCAGCCCCAGCATTTT CSVGQGGGRNQPQHF
TRBJ2-1 TRBD1 - TRBV5-6 TGTGCCAGCAGCATAGATCCAGGGGGCCTCTATGAGCAGTTCTTC CASSIDPGGLYEQFF
TRBJ2-7 - - TRBV7-3 TGTGCCAGCAGCTTAAGGGTCTCAGGGTCCTACGAGCAGTACTTC CASSLRVSGSYEQYF
TRBJ2-7 TRBD2 - TRBV20-1 TGCAGTGCTACGGAGCGGGGCCTCTCCTACGAGCAGTACTTC CSATERGLSYEQYF
TRBJ2-6 - - TRBV12-3/TRBV12-4 TGTGCCAGCACCAAAGGGAGCTCTGGGGCCAACGTCCTGACTTTC CASTKGSSGANVLTF
TRBJ2-1 TRBD2 - TRBV12-3/TRBV12-4 TGTGCCAGCAGTTCCCGGGAGGTGACACTCAATGAGCAGTTCTTC CASSSREVTLNEQFF
TRBJ2-5 TRBD1 once TRBV2 TGTGCCAGCAGTGAAGGGACAGGACAAGAGACCCAGTACTTC CASSEGTGQETQYF
TRBJ1-5 TRBD1 - TRBV20-1 TGCAGTGCTAGCCCCATTTCCGGGACAGGTAACAATCAGCCCCAGCATTTT CSASPISGTGNNQPQHF
TRBJ2-5 - - TRBV18 TGTGCCAGCTCACCACAAGGTCTACCGCCTAAAGAGACCCAGTACTTC CASSPQGLPPKETQYF
TRBJ2-7 TRBD1 - TRBV9 TGTGCCAGCAGCTTGGGACAGGGCAACTTCGAGCAGTACTTC CASSLGQGNFEQYF
TRBJ2-2 - - TRBV9 TGTGCCAGCAGCGTGAGCATGGTAACAGACGGAACCGGGGAGCTGTTTTTT CASSVSMVTDGTGELFF
TRBJ1-1 - - TRBV6-5 TGTGCCAGCAGTTACTCGAATCGCGGGGGCCTGAACACTGAAGCTTTCTTT CASSYSNRGGLNTEAFF
TRBJ1-1 TRBD1 once TRBV29-1 TGCAGCGGGACAGGGGCCTTGAACACTGAAGCTTTCTTT CSGTGALNTEAFF
TRBJ2-1 - - TRBV29-1 TGCAGCGTTGGAAAGCGGTCACACTACAATGAGCAGTTCTTC CSVGKRSHYNEQFF
TRBJ1-2 TRBD1 - TRBV6-2/TRBV6-3 TGTGCCAGCAGTTCCGGCAGGGACAGGGGGAACTATGGCTACACCTTC CASSSGRDRGNYGYTF
TRBJ2-7 TRBD1 - TRBV12-3/TRBV12-4 TGTGCCAGCACGATAGAGACAGGGGGCTCCTACGAGCAGTACTTC CASTIETGGSYEQYF
TRBJ2-1 TRBD2 - TRBV18 TGTGCCAGCTCACCACAACTAGCGGGAGAAGGCAATGAGCAGTTCTTC CASSPQLAGEGNEQFF
TRBJ2-1 - - TRBV20-1 TGCAGTGCCCCCAAGGGCCCCAATGAGCAGTTCTTC CSAPKGPNEQFF